The rows below give T cell receptor beta chains drawn from one sample of a study of CD8+ T cells in alopecia areata. Sequenced by immunoSEQ multiplex PCR; TCRdb stores in-frame clones only, minus some. The top ten clones hold less than 30% of a sample with 100,000 to 130,000 clones, roughly 84% of them seen once. The sequences come from CD8+ T cells sorted from blood, collected at week 24, from a patient treated with tofacitinib. The source is a human donor with alopecia areata. CDR3s include the opening cysteine and the closing phenylalanine or tryptophan. D genes are given only for firm matches. The listing skips clone size in some rows; elsewhere it reads once, few, many or a size class.

J: TRBJ1-1; size: .; D: .; V: TRBV14; CDR3: CASSPARGRNTEAFF; DNA: TGTGCCAGCAGCCCGGCCCGGGGCAGAAACACTGAAGCTTTCTTT
J: TRBJ1-1; size: .; D: .; V: TRBV9; CDR3: CASSGWGLDTEAFF; DNA: TGTGCCAGCTCTGGATGGGGGCTAGACACTGAAGCTTTCTTT
J: TRBJ1-3; size: .; D: .; V: TRBV29-1; CDR3: CSADTGNTIYF; DNA: TGCAGCGCCGACACTGGAAACACCATATATTTT
J: TRBJ2-4; size: .; D: .; V: TRBV11-2; CDR3: CASSLGAGGYDIQYF; DNA: TGTGCCAGCAGCTTAGGAGCAGGGGGGTATGACATTCAGTACTTC
J: TRBJ2-3; size: .; D: TRBD2; V: TRBV6-1; CDR3: CASSELAGGPDTQYF; DNA: TGTGCCAGCAGTGAGCTAGCGGGGGGGCCAGATACGCAGTATTTT
J: TRBJ2-3; size: .; D: .; V: TRBV7-9; CDR3: CASSLEAINPGTDTQYF; DNA: TGTGCCAGCAGCTTAGAGGCTATAAATCCAGGGACAGATACGCAGTATTTT
J: TRBJ2-5; size: few; D: .; V: TRBV4-1; CDR3: CASSQPGETQYF; DNA: TGCGCCAGCAGCCAGCCTGGAGAGACCCAGTACTTC
J: TRBJ2-5; size: .; D: TRBD2; V: TRBV6-5; CDR3: CASSYLTSRQETQYF; DNA: TGTGCCAGCAGTTACTTGACTAGCCGCCAAGAGACCCAGTACTTC
J: TRBJ2-7; size: .; D: .; V: TRBV30; CDR3: CAIGGYEQYF; DNA: TGTGCGATCGGGGGCTACGAGCAGTACTTC
J: TRBJ2-6; size: .; D: .; V: TRBV29-1; CDR3: CSVGGHSGANVLTF; DNA: TGCAGCGTTGGGGGACATTCTGGGGCCAACGTCCTGACTTTC
J: TRBJ1-2; size: .; D: TRBD1; V: TRBV4-2; CDR3: CASSQVGQGVDGYTF; DNA: TGTGCCAGCAGCCAAGTGGGACAGGGGGTCGACGGCTACACCTTC
J: TRBJ2-7; size: .; D: TRBD2; V: TRBV13; CDR3: CASSSAPGTRQGEQYF; DNA: TGTGCCAGCAGCTCGGCCCCCGGGACTAGACAAGGCGAGCAGTACTTC
J: TRBJ1-5; size: .; D: TRBD1; V: TRBV15; CDR3: CATTPWTGEQPQHF; DNA: TGTGCCACCACCCCGTGGACAGGGGAACAGCCCCAGCATTTT
J: TRBJ2-7; size: .; D: .; V: TRBV6-5; CDR3: CASTGGLTYEQYF; DNA: TGTGCCAGCACCGGGGGGCTGACTTACGAGCAGTACTTC
J: TRBJ2-7; size: .; D: TRBD1; V: TRBV2; CDR3: CASSEVRGLSYEQYF; DNA: TGTGCCAGCAGTGAAGTGAGGGGGCTCTCCTACGAGCAGTACTTC
J: TRBJ2-3; size: .; D: TRBD2; V: TRBV7-6; CDR3: CASSYGLAGGIDTQYF; DNA: TGTGCCAGCAGCTACGGACTAGCGGGGGGGATAGATACGCAGTATTTT
J: TRBJ2-5; size: .; D: .; V: TRBV5-6; CDR3: CASSFGRPQETQYF; DNA: TGTGCCAGCAGCTTCGGCAGGCCCCAAGAGACCCAGTACTTC
J: TRBJ2-1; size: .; D: TRBD2; V: TRBV23-1; CDR3: CASSLTGGEYNEQFF; DNA: TGTGCCAGCAGCTTAACTGGGGGGGAATACAATGAGCAGTTCTTC
J: TRBJ2-2; size: .; D: .; V: TRBV4-2; CDR3: CASSRGGEGQVTGELFF; DNA: TGTGCCAGCAGCCGGGGTGGTGAGGGGCAAGTCACCGGGGAGCTGTTTTTT
J: TRBJ2-5; size: few; D: .; V: TRBV13; CDR3: CASSFESAGRTQYF; DNA: TGTGCCAGCAGCTTTGAAAGCGCAGGAAGGACCCAGTACTTC
J: TRBJ2-7; size: .; D: TRBD1; V: TRBV29-1; CDR3: CSVEGDRVYEQYF; DNA: TGCAGCGTTGAAGGGGACAGGGTCTACGAGCAGTACTTC
J: TRBJ2-5; size: .; D: TRBD2; V: TRBV25-1; CDR3: CASRDSLAGVFRETQYF; DNA: TGTGCCAGCAGGGATTCACTAGCGGGGGTTTTTCGGGAGACCCAGTACTTC
J: TRBJ1-1; size: .; D: .; V: TRBV6-5; CDR3: CASRHTGITEAFF; DNA: TGTGCCAGCAGGCACACAGGGATTACTGAAGCTTTCTTT
J: TRBJ1-4; size: .; D: .; V: TRBV4-1; CDR3: CASSQLSVRFGEKLFF; DNA: TGCGCCAGCAGCCAACTTTCGGTTCGCTTTGGAGAAAAACTGTTTTTT
J: TRBJ2-2; size: .; D: TRBD1; V: TRBV27; CDR3: CASSFGQANTGELFF; DNA: TGTGCCAGCAGTTTTGGACAGGCGAACACCGGGGAGCTGTTTTTT
J: TRBJ2-7; size: .; D: TRBD1; V: TRBV29-1; CDR3: CSVLRQGEQYF; DNA: TGCAGCGTATTAAGACAGGGAGAGCAGTACTTC
J: TRBJ2-7; size: few; D: .; V: TRBV11-2; CDR3: CASSLDEWGDSYEQYF; DNA: TGTGCCAGCAGCTTAGATGAGTGGGGTGACTCCTACGAGCAGTACTTC
J: TRBJ2-1; size: once; D: TRBD1; V: TRBV10-3; CDR3: CANRQGAYNEQFF; DNA: TGTGCCAACAGACAGGGGGCGTACAATGAGCAGTTCTTC
J: TRBJ2-5; size: .; D: .; V: TRBV29-1; CDR3: CSAFFDRETQYF; DNA: TGCAGCGCATTCTTCGACAGGGAGACCCAGTACTTC
J: TRBJ1-1; size: .; D: .; V: TRBV27; CDR3: CASSFFRNTEAFF; DNA: TGTGCCAGCAGTTTCTTCCGGAACACTGAAGCTTTCTTT
J: TRBJ2-3; size: .; D: .; V: TRBV6-5; CDR3: CASSYSGAPDTQYF; DNA: TGTGCCAGCAGTTACTCGGGGGCCCCAGATACGCAGTATTTT
J: TRBJ1-4; size: once; D: .; V: TRBV2; CDR3: CASTTTAATNEKLFF; DNA: TGTGCCAGCACTACCACGGCAGCCACTAATGAAAAACTGTTTTTT
J: TRBJ2-3; size: .; D: .; V: TRBV11-3; CDR3: CASSSPFGGLPDTQYF; DNA: TGTGCCAGCAGCTCCCCTTTCGGGGGGCTCCCGGATACGCAGTATTTT
J: TRBJ2-7; size: .; D: TRBD2; V: TRBV4-2; CDR3: CASSQDRTSGELGYEQYF; DNA: TGTGCCAGCAGCCAAGATCGGACTAGCGGGGAATTGGGTTACGAGCAGTACTTC
J: TRBJ1-5; size: .; D: .; V: TRBV5-5; CDR3: CASSLMGFRNQPQHF; DNA: TGTGCCAGCAGCTTGATGGGATTTCGCAATCAGCCCCAGCATTTT
J: TRBJ2-7; size: .; D: .; V: TRBV19; CDR3: CASSMGHLYEQYF; DNA: TGTGCCAGTAGTATGGGGCACCTCTACGAGCAGTACTTC
J: TRBJ2-4; size: .; D: .; V: TRBV20-1; CDR3: CSARGGDFQYF; DNA: TGCAGTGCTAGAGGGGGGGACTTTCAGTACTTC
J: TRBJ1-5; size: .; D: .; V: TRBV6-5; CDR3: CASSYSSEQPQHF; DNA: TGTGCCAGCAGTTACTCATCCGAACAGCCCCAGCATTTT
J: TRBJ2-1; size: .; D: .; V: TRBV7-2; CDR3: CASSTPPYNEQFF; DNA: TGTGCCAGCAGCACGCCCCCGTACAATGAGCAGTTCTTC
J: TRBJ2-4; size: .; D: .; V: TRBV15; CDR3: CATSRDRREIQYF; DNA: TGTGCCACCAGCAGAGATAGGAGGGAAATTCAGTACTTC
J: TRBJ2-5; size: .; D: .; V: TRBV5-1; CDR3: CASSLAGPVETQYF; DNA: TGCGCCAGCAGCTTGGCAGGGCCGGTAGAGACCCAGTACTTC
J: TRBJ2-3; size: few; D: .; V: TRBV7-8; CDR3: CASSFAGRLGDTQYF; DNA: TGTGCCAGCAGCTTCGCGGGGAGGCTAGGAGATACGCAGTATTTT
J: TRBJ2-5; size: .; D: TRBD1; V: TRBV7-7; CDR3: CASSRGQGWQETQYF; DNA: TGTGCTAGCAGCCGCGGACAGGGTTGGCAAGAGACCCAGTACTTC
J: TRBJ1-6; size: .; D: TRBD1; V: TRBV7-8; CDR3: CASSLLPGQGISLHF; DNA: TGTGCCAGCAGCTTGTTACCGGGACAGGGGATTAGCCTCCACTTT
J: TRBJ2-7; size: .; D: TRBD2; V: TRBV27; CDR3: CASSLGASGVTYEQYF; DNA: TGTGCCAGCAGTTTAGGGGCTAGCGGGGTGACCTACGAGCAGTACTTC
J: TRBJ2-1; size: .; D: TRBD1; V: TRBV5-1; CDR3: CASSSGTGGSYNEQFF; DNA: TGCGCCAGCAGCTCCGGGACAGGCGGGTCCTACAATGAGCAGTTCTTC